What follows is one T cell receptor (beta chain) and its context. No cognate antigen has been identified for it. Per-nucleotide qualities are absent, and no much larger clonotype sits a single base away. The entry originates in a study of blood T cell repertoires in COVID-19 (dated by TCRdb to 2018 to 2021). Background for the entire study: Samples from collaborators originated in the United States, Italy and Spain and spanned both the acute and convalescent phases of COVID-19. Subjects who had been exposed to COVID-19, were actively infected with it, or had recovered from it provided the deeply sampled blood TCRbeta repertoires that made up the dataset. The material from the prospective study consisted of cDNA or gDNA derived from T cells, B-cell-depleted T cells, or PBMCs. The repertoires were released in a freely available public database meant as a resource for research on the immune response to SARS-CoV-2. Samples were obtained from the ongoing ImmuneRACE study (first 160 participants) and from 1,254 subjects provided by 6 global collaborators. The sample metadata nearly always contained a de-identified subject ID, COVID-19 status, age in years and sex. Where available, HLA class I and class II types were obtained from metadata supplied by the sample provider rather than from assay-based typing. Beyond this particular receptor, the publication reports: The quantity of clinical and demographic metadata differed by source and by participant and was supplied without curation.

TCRbeta CDR3 regions were amplified from genomic DNA by means of the immunoSEQ Assay, a bias-controlled multiplex PCR. The paper's data handling went like this. The number of nucleated cells in each sample was estimated by amplification of reference gene primers within the assay. To quantify the absolute abundance of each unique TCRbeta CDR3 rearrangement, sequence reads were collapsed and filtered. For each sample, productive Simpson clonality was calculated by taking the square root of Simpson's diversity index across productive rearrangements. TCRdb took over this immuneACCESS table, retaining in-frame rearrangements with V and J assigned. Such tables are incomplete; in checked studies, under half of the missing clones stem from an unresolved V gene, and the remainder is unexplained. Clone size and the V and J calls come from that table; the DNA yielded D and trimming. This sample lists tens of thousands of clones; 60% to 85% were detected once. The ten top clones hold 21% of the sample.

From the germline V gene, CDR1 is SGDLS and CDR2 is YYNGEE. The CDR3 starts with the cysteine, ends with the phenylalanine, and has 17 residues. The read is trimmed to its CDR3 DNA, 51 bases read in frame from base 1. A distance of 16 bases separates the germline ends of V and J, which lose 3 bases and 0 bases respectively. The collaborating institutions used their own protocols to collect whole blood in K2EDTA tubes. Collaborator samples were shipped for TCRbeta analysis as frozen whole blood, isolated PBMCs, or DNA extracted from either sample type. Sequenced sample: peripheral blood. This TCR derives from a man in his 70s with acute or convalescent COVID-19. The sequence links TRBV9 to TRBJ2-1; TRBD2 is perhaps the D gene, given 6 matching bases. In nucleotide form, the sequence is TGTGCCAGCAGCGCCCGGGACTGGGGGAGCTCCTACAATGAGCAGTTCTTC. Translated, this gives CASSARDWGSSYNEQFF.